This entry lists 15 T cell receptor beta chains sequenced from one sample in a study of blood T cell repertoires in COVID-19. Profiling relied on immunoSEQ multiplex PCR, and the TCRdb table lists in-frame clones only, not all of them. Of a few hundred thousand clones listed, more than 70% were seen once; the top ten hold 0.95% to 1.5%. Sequencing used peripheral blood. The receptors derive from a woman aged 50 to 60 with acute or convalescent COVID-19.

The CDR3 coding sequence is TGTGCCAGTAGTACCCTGTGGAGCGGAGGCTACAATGAGCAGTTCTTC. Encoded protein: CASSTLWSGGYNEQFF. This chain connects TRBV19 to TRBJ2-1; D possibly corresponds to TRBD2 (5 bases). Looked up from germline, CDR1 is LNHDA and CDR2 is SQIVND (reference sequence). CDR3 length equals 16 residues. V lost 4 bases to trimming and J lost 3 bases, with 16 bases between them.

The rearrangement uses TRBV19 and TRBJ2-1, with 10 bases fitting TRBD2. The CDR3 sequence is 17 residues long. CDR1 LNHDA and CDR2 SQIVND come from the germline V gene (reference sequence). Losses at the gene ends were 4 bases for V and 8 bases for J; bases not matched to a gene: 14. In DNA, the CDR3 is TGTGCCAGTAGTACACCAGGGAGCGGGGGGGGCAAAGATGAGCAGTTCTTC. It yields the protein CASSTPGSGGGKDEQFF.

The chain carries TRBV4-3 and TRBJ2-1, with D possibly matching TRBD2 (6 bases). Germline V lookup: CDR1 LGHNA, CDR2 YSLEER. The CDR3 is 13 amino acids. Trimming removed 4 bases from V and 6 bases from J, with 10 bases in between. This CDR3 reads CASSPGTSNEQFF. The CDR3 nucleotides read TGCGCCAGCAGCCCCGGGACTTCCAATGAGCAGTTCTTC.

J is TRBJ2-3 and V is TRBV12-3 or TRBV12-4, with D maybe TRBD1 (6 bases). V shed 7 bases and J shed 5 bases, with 10 bases lying between them. The CDR3 is 12 residues long. The CDR3 sequence: CASTQQGDTQYF. The CDR3 DNA follows: TGTGCCAGCACCCAACAGGGAGATACGCAGTATTTT.

This chain joins TRBV19 and TRBJ2-2; TRBD2 might be the D (6 bases). The V gene lost 6 bases and the J gene lost 3 bases, with 14 bases spanning the gap. CDR1 and CDR2 from the germline V gene are LNHDA and SQIVND (reference sequence). The CDR3 length is 15 residues. The CDR3 coding sequence is TGTGCCAGTAGACCCCGAGGAGGGTACACCGGGGAGCTGTTTTTT. Its translation is CASRPRGGYTGELFF.

The genes are TRBV20-1 and TRBJ2-3, with TRBD2 as a possible D gene (6 bases). CDR1 DFQATT and CDR2 SNEGSKA come from the germline V gene (reference sequence). CDR3 length equals 14 residues. Trimming removed 3 bases at V and 5 bases at J, with 15 bases between. The CDR3: CSASTRETVDTQYF. DNA for the CDR3: TGCAGTGCTAGTACACGGGAGACGGTAGATACGCAGTATTTT.

The rearrangement uses TRBV25-1 and TRBJ2-7; 9 nucleotides agree with TRBD2. V lost 4 bases, J lost 2 bases, and 12 bases stayed unmatched. The length of the CDR3 is 17 residues. Looked up from germline, CDR1 is MGHDK and CDR2 is SYGVNS. The CDR3 loop reads CASSARGSGRGTYEQYF. In DNA form, the CDR3 reads TGTGCCAGCAGTGCTCGTGGTAGCGGGAGAGGAACCTACGAGCAGTACTTC.

The chain combines TRBV5-5 with TRBJ1-2; D possibly corresponds to TRBD1 (6 bases). Germline V gene data show CDR1 as SGHKS and CDR2 as YYEKEE (reference sequence). This CDR3 comprises 15 residues. V lost 3 bases and J 6 bases, leaving 18 bases between the germline ends. The CDR3 nucleotides read TGTGCCAGCAGCTCGTTAGACAGGTCTTCTCATGGCTACACCTTC. Its protein product is CASSSLDRSSHGYTF.

The chain couples TRBV7-2 to TRBJ1-1, with D possibly matching TRBD1 (5 bases). Trimming took 2 bases from V and 3 from J, leaving 10 bases between them. CDR1 is SGHTA, CDR2 FQGNSA, per germline. CDR3 length: 14 amino acids. In DNA form, the CDR3 reads TGTGCCAGCAGCTTACAGTGGGGGGACACTGAAGCTTTCTTT. Protein: CASSLQWGDTEAFF.

The chain employs TRBV6-5 and TRBJ1-1; D uncertain. Germline V gene lookup returns CDR1 MNHEY and CDR2 SVGAGI. Deletions cut 2 bases from V and 4 bases from J, with 8 bases between. The CDR3 runs to 13 residues. CDR3 sequence reads: CASSYPAGTEAFF. The CDR3 DNA is TGTGCCAGCAGTTACCCGGCGGGCACTGAAGCTTTCTTT.

The chain recombines TRBV29-1 with TRBJ1-1; no firm D call. The germline CDR1 and CDR2 sequences are SQVTM and ANQGSEA. V lost 7 bases, J lost 7 bases, and 13 bases lay in between. This CDR3 contains 11 residues. The CDR3 loop reads CSGRTTDEAFF. The CDR3 DNA reads TGCAGCGGACGGACTACAGATGAAGCTTTCTTT.

The chain carries TRBV5-1 and TRBJ2-2; D ambiguous. The V gene lost 0 bases and the J gene lost 0 bases, with 6 bases spanning the gap. CDR1 SGHRS and CDR2 YFSETQ come from the germline V gene. There are 15 residues in the CDR3. The CDR3 region is CASSLGHPNTGELFF. As DNA, the CDR3 is TGCGCCAGCAGCTTGGGTCATCCGAACACCGGGGAGCTGTTTTTT.

This clone was seen just once. This chain links TRBV7-9 with TRBJ1-4; 8 positions match TRBD1. The CDR3 spans 16 residues. Germline V lookup: CDR1 SEHNR, CDR2 FQNEAQ (reference sequence). The junction had 7 bases not matched to a gene; V was cut back by 1 base and J by 6 bases. DNA for the CDR3: TGTGCCAGCAGCTTAGACGGGACAGGTGGCTATGAAAAACTGTTTTTT. Its protein is CASSLDGTGGYEKLFF.

The chain couples TRBV9 to TRBJ2-5, with D possibly matching TRBD1 (6 bases). Germline CDR1 SGDLS, CDR2 YYNGEE. This CDR3 has 15 amino acids. V lost 2 bases and J 4 bases, leaving 15 bases between the germline ends. The CDR3 spells CASSVTPGHRETQYF. For the CDR3, the DNA is TGTGCCAGCAGCGTTACACCGGGACATAGAGAGACCCAGTACTTC.

The chain joins TRBV7-7 to TRBJ2-3; the match to TRBD1 covers 11 bases. The junction had 3 bases not matched to a gene; V was cut back by 1 base and J by 6 bases. The CDR3 totals 15 residues. CDR1 and CDR2 from the germline V gene are SSHAT and FNYEAQ (reference sequence). CDR3 coding DNA: TGTGCCAGCAGCTTAGGGACAGGGGGCGTGGATACGCAGTATTTT. Translation: CASSLGTGGVDTQYF.